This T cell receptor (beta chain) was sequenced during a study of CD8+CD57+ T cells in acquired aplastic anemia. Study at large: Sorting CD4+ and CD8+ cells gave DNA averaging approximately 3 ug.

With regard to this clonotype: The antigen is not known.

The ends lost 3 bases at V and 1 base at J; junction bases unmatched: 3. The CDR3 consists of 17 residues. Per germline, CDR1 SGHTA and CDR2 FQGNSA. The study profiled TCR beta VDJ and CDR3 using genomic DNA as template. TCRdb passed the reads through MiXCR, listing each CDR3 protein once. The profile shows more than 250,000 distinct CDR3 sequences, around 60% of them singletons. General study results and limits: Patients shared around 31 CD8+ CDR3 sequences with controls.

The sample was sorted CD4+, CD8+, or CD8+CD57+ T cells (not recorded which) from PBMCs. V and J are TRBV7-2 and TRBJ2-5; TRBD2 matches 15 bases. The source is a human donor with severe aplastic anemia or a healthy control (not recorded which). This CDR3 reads CASSFPGLAGGQETQYF. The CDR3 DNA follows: TGTGCCAGCAGCTTCCCGGGACTAGCGGGGGGCCAAGAGACCCAGTACTTC.